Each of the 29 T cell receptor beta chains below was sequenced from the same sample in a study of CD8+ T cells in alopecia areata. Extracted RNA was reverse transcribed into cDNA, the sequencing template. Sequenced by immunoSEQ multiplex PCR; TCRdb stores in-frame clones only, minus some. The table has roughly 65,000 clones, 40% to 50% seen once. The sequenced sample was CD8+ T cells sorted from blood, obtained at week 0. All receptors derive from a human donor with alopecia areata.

The DNA for the CDR3 is TGCGCCAGCAGCTTGGTTGATAGCGGGAGAAACTACGAGCAGTACTTC. Translating gives CASSLVDSGRNYEQYF. The rearrangement links TRBV5-1 to TRBJ2-5, with 9 bases matching TRBD2. The tail of the sequence fits TRBJ2-7 better, so the J call may be wrong. Germline CDR1 SGHRS, CDR2 YFSETQ. The CDR3 runs 16 residues.

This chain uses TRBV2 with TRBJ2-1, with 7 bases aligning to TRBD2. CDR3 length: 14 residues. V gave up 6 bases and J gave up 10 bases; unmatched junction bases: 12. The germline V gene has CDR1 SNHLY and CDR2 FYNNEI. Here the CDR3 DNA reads TGTGCCAGCAGAAGTTCGCGGGAGTTAGGAGAGCAGTTCTTC. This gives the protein CASRSSRELGEQFF.

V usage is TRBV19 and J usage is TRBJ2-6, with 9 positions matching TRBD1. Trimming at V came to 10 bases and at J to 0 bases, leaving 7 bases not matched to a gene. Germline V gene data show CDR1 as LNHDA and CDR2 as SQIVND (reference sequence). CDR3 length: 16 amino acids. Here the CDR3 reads CATETGGPSGANVLTF. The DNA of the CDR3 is TGTGCCACCGAGACAGGGGGACCCTCTGGGGCCAACGTCCTGACTTTC. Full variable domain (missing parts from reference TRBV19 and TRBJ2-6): DGGITQSPKYLFRKEGQNVTLSCEQNLNHDAMYWYRQDPGQGLRLIYYSQIVNDFQKGDIAEGYSVSREKKESFPLTVTSAQKNPTAFYLCATETGGPSGANVLTFGAGSRLTVL.

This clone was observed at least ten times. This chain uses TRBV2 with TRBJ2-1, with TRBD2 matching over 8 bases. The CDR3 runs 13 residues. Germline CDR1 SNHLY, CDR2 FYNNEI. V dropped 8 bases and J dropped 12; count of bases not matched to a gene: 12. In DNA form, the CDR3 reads TGTGCCAGCGCGGCGGGAGGCCCTACCGGGCAGTTCTTC. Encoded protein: CASAAGGPTGQFF.

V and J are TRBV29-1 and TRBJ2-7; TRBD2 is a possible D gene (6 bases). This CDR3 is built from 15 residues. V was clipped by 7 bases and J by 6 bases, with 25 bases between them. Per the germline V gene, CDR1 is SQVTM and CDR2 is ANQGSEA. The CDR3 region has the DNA TGCAGCGCCACCCCCTCGGGAGTGGGTTCTGTCGAGCAGTACTTC. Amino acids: CSATPSGVGSVEQYF.

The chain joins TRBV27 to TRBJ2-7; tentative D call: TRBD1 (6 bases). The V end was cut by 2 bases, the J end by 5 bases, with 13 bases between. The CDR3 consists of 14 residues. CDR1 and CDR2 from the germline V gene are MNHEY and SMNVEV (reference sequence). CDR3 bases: TGTGCCAGCAGTTTACAACAGGGTAACCACGAGCAGTACTTC. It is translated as CASSLQQGNHEQYF.

Here the CDR3 reads CASSEEGVETQYF. CDR3 DNA: TGTGCCAGCAGTGAAGAGGGGGTGGAGACCCAGTACTTC. The rearrangement links TRBV2 to TRBJ2-5; possible D gene TRBD1, 6 bases. This CDR3 region has 13 residues. Germline lookup yields CDR1 SNHLY and CDR2 FYNNEI. V was pared by 1 base and J by 5 bases, with 8 bases between.

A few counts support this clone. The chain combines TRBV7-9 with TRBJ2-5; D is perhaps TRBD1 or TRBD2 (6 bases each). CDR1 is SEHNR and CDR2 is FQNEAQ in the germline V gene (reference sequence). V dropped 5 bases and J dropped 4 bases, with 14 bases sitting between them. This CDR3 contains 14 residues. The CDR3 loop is CASSQWGARETQYF. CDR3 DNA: TGTGCCAGCAGCCAGTGGGGGGCGAGAGAGACCCAGTACTTC.

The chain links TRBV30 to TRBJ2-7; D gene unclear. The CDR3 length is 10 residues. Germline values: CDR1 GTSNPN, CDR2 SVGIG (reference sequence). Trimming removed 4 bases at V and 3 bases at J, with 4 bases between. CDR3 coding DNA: TGTGCCTGGAACTTCTACGAGCAGTACTTC. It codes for CAWNFYEQYF.

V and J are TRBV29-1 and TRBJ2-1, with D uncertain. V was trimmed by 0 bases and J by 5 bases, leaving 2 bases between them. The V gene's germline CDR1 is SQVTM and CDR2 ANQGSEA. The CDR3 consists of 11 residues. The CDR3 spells CSVEENNEQFF. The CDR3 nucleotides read TGCAGCGTTGAAGAAAACAATGAGCAGTTCTTC.

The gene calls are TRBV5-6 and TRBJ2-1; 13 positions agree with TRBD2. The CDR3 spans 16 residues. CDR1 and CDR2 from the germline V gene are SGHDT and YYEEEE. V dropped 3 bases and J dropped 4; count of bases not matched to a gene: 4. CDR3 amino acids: CASSSGLAGWYNEQFF. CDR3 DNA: TGTGCCAGCAGCTCGGGACTAGCGGGATGGTACAATGAGCAGTTCTTC.

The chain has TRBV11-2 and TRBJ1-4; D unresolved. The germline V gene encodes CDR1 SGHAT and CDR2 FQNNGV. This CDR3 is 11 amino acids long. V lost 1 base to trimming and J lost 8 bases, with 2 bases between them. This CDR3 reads CASSLAEKLFF. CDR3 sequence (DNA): TGTGCCAGCAGCTTAGCGGAAAAACTGTTTTTT.

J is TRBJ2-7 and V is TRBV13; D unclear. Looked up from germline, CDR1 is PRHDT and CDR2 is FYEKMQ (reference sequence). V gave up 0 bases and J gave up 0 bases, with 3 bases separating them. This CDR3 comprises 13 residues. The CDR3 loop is CASSLGSSYEQYF. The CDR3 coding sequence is TGTGCCAGCAGCTTAGGGTCCTCCTACGAGCAGTACTTC.

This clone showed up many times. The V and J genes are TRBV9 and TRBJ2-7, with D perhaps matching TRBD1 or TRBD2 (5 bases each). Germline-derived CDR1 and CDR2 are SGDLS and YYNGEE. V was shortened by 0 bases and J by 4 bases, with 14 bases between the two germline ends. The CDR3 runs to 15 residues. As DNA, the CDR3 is TGTGCCAGCAGCGTAGAGCCCGGGACGAAATACGAGCAGTACTTC. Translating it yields CASSVEPGTKYEQYF.

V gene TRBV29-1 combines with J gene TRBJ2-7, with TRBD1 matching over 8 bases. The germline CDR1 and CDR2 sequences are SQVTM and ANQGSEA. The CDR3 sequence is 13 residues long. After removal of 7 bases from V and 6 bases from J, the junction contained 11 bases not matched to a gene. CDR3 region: CSADDRGGREQYF. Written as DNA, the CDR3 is TGCAGCGCCGATGACAGGGGTGGTCGCGAGCAGTACTTC.

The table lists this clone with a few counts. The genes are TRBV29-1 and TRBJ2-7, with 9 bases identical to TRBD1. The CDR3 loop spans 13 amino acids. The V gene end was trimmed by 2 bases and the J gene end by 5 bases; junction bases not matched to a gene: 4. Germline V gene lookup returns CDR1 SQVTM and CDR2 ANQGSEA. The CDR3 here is CSVERDREHEQYF. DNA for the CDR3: TGCAGCGTTGAACGGGACAGGGAGCACGAGCAGTACTTC.

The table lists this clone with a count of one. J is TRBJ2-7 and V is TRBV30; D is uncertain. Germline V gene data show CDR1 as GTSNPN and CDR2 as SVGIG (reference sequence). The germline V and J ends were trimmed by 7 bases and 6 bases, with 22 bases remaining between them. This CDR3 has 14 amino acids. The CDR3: CAYQPFLSPVEQYF. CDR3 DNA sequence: TGTGCCTACCAACCCTTCCTTTCTCCGGTCGAGCAGTACTTC.

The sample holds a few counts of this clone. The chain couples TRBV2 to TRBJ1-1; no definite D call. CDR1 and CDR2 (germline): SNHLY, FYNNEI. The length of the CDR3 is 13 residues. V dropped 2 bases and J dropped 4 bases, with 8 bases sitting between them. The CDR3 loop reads CASSEKRITEAFF. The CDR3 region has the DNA TGTGCCAGCAGTGAAAAGCGGATCACTGAAGCTTTCTTT.

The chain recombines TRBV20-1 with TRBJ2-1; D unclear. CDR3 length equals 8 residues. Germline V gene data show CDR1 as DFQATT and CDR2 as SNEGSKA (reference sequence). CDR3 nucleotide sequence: TGCAGGGGCAATGAGCAGTTCTTC. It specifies CRGNEQFF.

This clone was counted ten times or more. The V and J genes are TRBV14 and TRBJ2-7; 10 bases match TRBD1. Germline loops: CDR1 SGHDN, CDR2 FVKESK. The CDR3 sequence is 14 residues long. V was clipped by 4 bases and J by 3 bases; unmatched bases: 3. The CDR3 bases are TGTGCCAGCAGCCTCGGGACAGGGGTCTACGAGCAGTACTTC. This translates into CASSLGTGVYEQYF.

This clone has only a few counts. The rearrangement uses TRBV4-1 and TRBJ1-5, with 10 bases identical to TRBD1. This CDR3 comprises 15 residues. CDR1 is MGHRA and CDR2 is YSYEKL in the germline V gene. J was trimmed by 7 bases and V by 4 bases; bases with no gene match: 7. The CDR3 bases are TGCGCCAGCAGCCTATCGACAGGGGGCCACCAGCCCCAGCATTTT. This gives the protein CASSLSTGGHQPQHF.

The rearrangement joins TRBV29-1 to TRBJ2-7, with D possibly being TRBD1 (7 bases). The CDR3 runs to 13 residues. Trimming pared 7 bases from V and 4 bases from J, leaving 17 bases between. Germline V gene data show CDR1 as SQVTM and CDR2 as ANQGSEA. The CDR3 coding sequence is TGCAGCGCTGTGGAGGGGGCTAGGTACGAGCAGTACTTC. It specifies CSAVEGARYEQYF.

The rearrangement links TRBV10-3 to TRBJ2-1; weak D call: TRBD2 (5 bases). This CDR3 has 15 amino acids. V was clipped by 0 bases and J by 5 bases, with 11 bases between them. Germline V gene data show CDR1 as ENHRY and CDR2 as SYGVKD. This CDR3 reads CAISESVSGNNEQFF. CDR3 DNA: TGTGCCATCAGTGAGTCGGTGAGCGGTAACAATGAGCAGTTCTTC.

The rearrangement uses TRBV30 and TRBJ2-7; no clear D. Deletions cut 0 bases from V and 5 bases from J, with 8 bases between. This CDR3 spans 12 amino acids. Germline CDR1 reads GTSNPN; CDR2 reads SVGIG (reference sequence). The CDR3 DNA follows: TGTGCCTGGAGTGTAATGTGGGACGAGCAGTACTTC. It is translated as CAWSVMWDEQYF.

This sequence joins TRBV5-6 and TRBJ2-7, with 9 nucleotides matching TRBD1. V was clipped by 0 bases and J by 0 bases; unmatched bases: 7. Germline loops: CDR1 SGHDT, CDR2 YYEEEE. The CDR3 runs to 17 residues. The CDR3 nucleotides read TGTGCCAGCAGCTTGGCGGGACAGGGATCCGTCTCCTACGAGCAGTACTTC. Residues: CASSLAGQGSVSYEQYF.

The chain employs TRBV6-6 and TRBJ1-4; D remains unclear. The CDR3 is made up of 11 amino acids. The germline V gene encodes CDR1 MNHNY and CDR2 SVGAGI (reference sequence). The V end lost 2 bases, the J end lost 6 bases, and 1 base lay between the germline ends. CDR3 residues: CASSYDEKLFF. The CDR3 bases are TGTGCCAGCAGTTACGATGAAAAACTGTTTTTT.

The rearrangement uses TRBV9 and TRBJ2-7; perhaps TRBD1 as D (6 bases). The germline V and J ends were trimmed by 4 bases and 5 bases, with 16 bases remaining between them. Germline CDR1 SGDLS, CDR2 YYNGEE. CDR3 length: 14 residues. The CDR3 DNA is TGTGCCAGCAGCCATTCGACAGGAATGCACGAGCAGTACTTC. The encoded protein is CASSHSTGMHEQYF.

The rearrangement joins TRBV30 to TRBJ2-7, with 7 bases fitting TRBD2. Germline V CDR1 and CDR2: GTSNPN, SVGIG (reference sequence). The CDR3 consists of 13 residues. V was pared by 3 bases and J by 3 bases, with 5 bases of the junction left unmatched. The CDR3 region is CAWSSSGSYEQYF. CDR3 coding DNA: TGTGCCTGGAGCTCTAGCGGAAGCTACGAGCAGTACTTC. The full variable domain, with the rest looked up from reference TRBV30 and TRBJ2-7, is SQTIHQWPATLVQPVGSPLSLECTVEGTSNPNLYWYRQAAGRGLQLLFYSVGIGQISSEVPQNLSASRPQDRQFILSSKKLLLSDSGFYLCAWSSSGSYEQYFGPGTRLTVT.

The CDR3 bases are TGCGCCAGCAGCGGGAGTGGGGACGAGCAGTACTTC. Residues: CASSGSGDEQYF. V gene TRBV5-1 combines with J gene TRBJ2-7; TRBD2 might be the D (5 bases). Germline V gene data show CDR1 as SGHRS and CDR2 as YFSETQ. The CDR3 runs to 12 residues. Trimming removed 4 bases from V and 5 bases from J, with 10 bases in between.